This is a list of T cell receptor beta chains from one sample in a study of graft-versus-host responses after intestinal transplantation. Their antigen targets remain unknown. Sequencing was performed with immunoSEQ multiplex PCR; in TCRdb, only in-frame clones are kept and a portion is missing. The sample contains tens of thousands of clones, more than 90% of which appear only once. Sequencing used unstimulated CD4+ T cells sorted from spleen or lymph node cells, obtained before intestinal transplant. The source of these receptors is a human donor who received an intestinal transplant. Each CDR3 is given with its conserved first and last residue. Each record gives: D gene, clone size, J gene, V gene, CDR3 protein, CDR3 DNA. The D gene is left open where the match is weak. A clone size is listed for some rows: how often the clone was seen (once, few, many), or a class if it is expanded.

>TRBD1|.|TRBJ2-1|TRBV2
CASSAGQGARGYNEQFF
TGTGCCAGCAGTGCGGGACAGGGGGCTCGGGGGTACAATGAGCAGTTCTTC
>TRBD2|.|TRBJ2-1|TRBV6-1
CASSGFSGRALNEQFF
TGTGCCAGCAGTGGATTTAGCGGGAGGGCTCTAAATGAGCAGTTCTTC
>TRBD2|.|TRBJ2-1|TRBV7-9
CASNLGGRARDEQFF
TGTGCCAGCAACCTGGGGGGGAGGGCCCGCGATGAGCAGTTCTTC
>.|.|TRBJ2-7|TRBV6-1
CASGTGPTGGEQYF
TGTGCCAGCGGGACCGGACCTACTGGGGGAGAGCAGTACTTC
>TRBD1|.|TRBJ2-1|TRBV29-1
CSVSGTGNEQFF
TGCAGCGTCTCCGGGACAGGCAATGAGCAGTTCTTC
>.|.|TRBJ1-5|TRBV10-3
CAISESQPQHF
TGTGCCATCAGTGAGAGTCAGCCCCAGCATTTT
>TRBD2|.|TRBJ2-1|TRBV11-3
CASSVEGAGGQGEQFF
TGTGCCAGCAGCGTGGAAGGGGCGGGAGGGCAAGGAGAACAGTTCTTC
>TRBD1|.|TRBJ2-1|TRBV5-1
CASSLGTGAYNEQFF
TGCGCCAGCAGCTTAGGGACAGGGGCCTACAATGAGCAGTTCTTC
>TRBD2|.|TRBJ2-7|TRBV19
CASSKIAGYTYGQYF
TGTGCCAGTAGTAAAATAGCGGGATACACCTACGGGCAGTACTTC
>TRBD2|once|TRBJ2-1|TRBV2
CASSSPGTSAYNEQFF
TGTGCCAGCAGTTCACCCGGGACTAGCGCCTACAATGAGCAGTTCTTC
>.|once|TRBJ2-7|TRBV30
CAWGSFMGYEQYF
TGTGCCTGGGGGAGTTTCATGGGGTACGAGCAGTACTTC
>TRBD2|.|TRBJ2-1|TRBV5-1
CASSALAGNNEQFF
TGCGCCAGCAGCGCTCTAGCGGGTAACAATGAGCAGTTCTTC
>.|.|TRBJ2-7|TRBV4-1
CASSQGRALFSYEQYF
TGCGCCAGCAGCCAAGGGAGGGCCTTATTCTCCTACGAGCAGTACTTC
>TRBD2|.|TRBJ2-5|TRBV29-1
CSVVETSGRETQYF
TGCAGCGTTGTCGAGACTAGCGGGAGAGAGACCCAGTACTTC
>.|.|TRBJ2-7|TRBV10-3
CAIRLRDGASYEQYF
TGTGCCATCAGACTAAGGGACGGAGCCTCCTACGAGCAGTACTTC
>TRBD1|.|TRBJ1-2|TRBV7-8
CASSSTGVGYTF
TGTGCCAGCAGCTCAACAGGGGTAGGCTACACCTTC
>TRBD1|.|TRBJ1-3|TRBV6-1
CASRTQGGINTIYF
TGTGCCAGCAGAACTCAGGGGGGGATAAACACCATATATTTT
>TRBD2|.|TRBJ2-2|TRBV7-9
CASSIPLGPGLENTGELFF
TGTGCCAGCAGCATCCCCCTCGGTCCGGGACTAGAGAACACCGGGGAGCTGTTTTTT
>TRBD1|.|TRBJ1-2|TRBV30
CAWSVQGAGMNGYTF
TGTGCCTGGAGTGTACAGGGGGCGGGTATGAATGGCTACACCTTC
>.|once|TRBJ1-6|TRBV28
CASSLPQTYNSPLHF
TGTGCCAGCAGTCTACCACAGACCTATAATTCACCCCTCCACTTT
>.|.|TRBJ2-7|TRBV28
CATGKGAIGTYEQYF
TGTGCCACCGGAAAGGGAGCGATCGGTACCTACGAGCAGTACTTC
>.|.|TRBJ1-1|TRBV6-1
CASSWGGPMNTEAFF
TGTGCCAGCAGTTGGGGGGGGCCCATGAACACTGAAGCTTTCTTT
>.|.|TRBJ1-2|TRBV7-3
CASSLLSGNGYTF
TGTGCCAGCAGCCTGCTGTCCGGGAATGGCTACACCTTC
>.|few|TRBJ2-3|TRBV6-5
CATNSNSWGTQYF
TGTGCCACTAACTCAAATTCCTGGGGTACGCAGTATTTT
>.|.|TRBJ2-7|TRBV30
CAWSVVGRGTTRLYERYF
.
>TRBD2|.|TRBJ2-3|TRBV2
CASRVAGGPSDTQYF
TGTGCCAGCAGGGTAGCGGGAGGGCCTTCAGATACGCAGTATTTT
>TRBD2|few|TRBJ2-1|TRBV5-1
CASSPGSGGPKSYNEQFF
TGCGCCAGCAGCCCCGGCTCGGGAGGGCCGAAGTCCTACAATGAGCAGTTCTTC
>.|.|TRBJ2-2|TRBV5-5
CASSFGRPGTANTGELFF
TGTGCCAGCAGCTTTGGAAGACCCGGGACGGCGAACACCGGGGAGCTGTTTTTT
>.|once|TRBJ1-2|TRBV7-2
CASSLLRNYGYTF
TGTGCCAGCAGCTTATTACGGAACTATGGCTACACCTTC
>.|once|TRBJ2-3|TRBV5-1
CASSLIGSARTDTQYF
TGCGCCAGCAGCTTGATTGGCTCTGCGCGGACAGATACGCAGTATTTT
>.|.|TRBJ2-1|TRBV30
CAWSVLEAAQFF
TGTGCCTGGAGTGTACTGGAGGCAGCGCAGTTCTTC
>.|.|TRBJ1-2|TRBV28
CASSYHFTGLNPNYGYTF
TGTGCCAGCAGCTACCACTTCACGGGACTGAATCCTAACTATGGCTACACCTTC
>.|.|TRBJ2-1|TRBV19
CASSIRGSSYNEQFF
TGTGCCAGTAGTATTAGGGGGAGCTCCTACAATGAGCAGTTCTTC
>.|.|TRBJ2-4|TRBV6-5
CASRSGAKNIQYF
TGTGCCAGCAGGTCGGGGGCCAAAAACATTCAGTACTTC
>.|.|TRBJ1-2|TRBV30
CAWRKVPRDGYTF
TGTGCCTGGAGGAAGGTGCCTAGGGATGGCTACACCTTC
>TRBD1|.|TRBJ1-1|TRBV19
CASSIGARGGTEAFF
TGTGCCAGTAGTATAGGGGCCAGGGGGGGCACTGAAGCTTTCTTT
>.|.|TRBJ2-7|TRBV12-1
CASSFPTSGRAYEQYF
TGTGCCAGCAGCTTTCCCACTAGCGGGAGGGCCTACGAGCAGTACTTC
>TRBD2|.|TRBJ2-7|TRBV4-1
CASSQATSGLSYEQYF
TGCGCCAGCAGCCAAGCGACTAGCGGACTCTCCTACGAGCAGTACTTC
>TRBD1|.|TRBJ1-5|TRBV6-6
CASSWDRTNQPQHF
TGTGCCAGCAGTTGGGACAGAACCAATCAGCCCCAGCATTTT
>TRBD2|.|TRBJ2-7|TRBV10-1
CASSVAGGYEQYF
TGCGCCAGCAGTGTTGCGGGAGGTTACGAGCAGTACTTC
>TRBD2|.|TRBJ2-7|TRBV27
CASSPLAGVDEQYF
TGTGCCAGCAGTCCTTTAGCGGGAGTCGACGAGCAGTACTTC
>.|few|TRBJ1-5|TRBV19
CASKKRGGLYNQPQHF
TGTGCCAGCAAGAAGAGGGGGGGCCTCTACAATCAGCCCCAGCATTTT
>TRBD2|.|TRBJ2-5|TRBV7-3
CASSLGLAGIKETQYF
TGTGCCAGCAGCCTCGGACTAGCGGGAATAAAAGAGACCCAGTACTTC
>TRBD1|.|TRBJ1-3|TRBV27
CASGTVKPSGNTIYF
TGTGCCAGCGGGACAGTCAAGCCGTCTGGAAACACCATATATTTT
>.|.|TRBJ1-4|TRBV9
CASSVAEGFNEKLFF
TGTGCCAGCAGCGTAGCCGAGGGGTTTAATGAAAAACTGTTTTTT